This T cell receptor beta chain was recovered during a study of cytotoxic CD8 clonotypes in ibrutinib-treated CLL. TCRdb's table, derived via immunoSEQ multiplex PCR, lists solely in-frame clones and lacks some. The sample records 150,000 to 200,000 clones, 70% to 85% being singletons. Germline V CDR1 and CDR2: SGHRS, YFSETQ. The V gene end was trimmed by 5 bases and the J gene end by 4 bases; junction bases not matched to a gene: 8. The CDR3 runs to 14 residues. Broader study findings: Sampling of sustained-remission and progressing patients occurred at differing times.

Notes on this clone: No antigen is known for it.

The clonotype was recovered from a human donor with chronic lymphocytic leukemia. Material: PBMCs, obtained after 12 months of ibrutinib treatment. The V gene is TRBV5-1, the J gene TRBJ1-2; 7 positions agree with TRBD1. The CDR3 nucleotides are TGCGCCAGCAGGGCGCAACAGGGGCCCTATGGCTACACCTTC. Residues: CASRAQQGPYGYTF.